The entry that follows covers one TCR beta chain sequence. Its antigen is unknown. Base qualities were left out, and no much larger clone turns up one base away. The data were obtained in a study of T cell responses to AZD1222 COVID-19 vaccine listed by TCRdb under 2021. Looking at the study overall: AZD1222 recipients with second doses at about 4 weeks or about 12 weeks were pooled, because spike-specific TCR depth and breadth did not differ between schedules. A total of 233 trial participants underwent TCR sequencing, of whom roughly 210 had received two doses of AZD1222 and around 26 had received two doses of the MenACWY control vaccine. Enrollment into the trials was organized by age into subgroups of 18-55, 56-69 and 70-plus years, and those subgroups contained around 150, 28 and 57 TCR-sequenced participants, respectively.

The time point label for this specimen denotes: baseline before first vaccination. The vaccinee samples were drawn from two UK trials, COV001 and COV002, one of which was a single-blind randomized controlled phase 2/3 trial testing AZD1222 (ChAdOx1 nCoV-19) in healthy adults. For TCRbeta chain sequencing, PBMC samples from trial participants were taken at day 0 and at day 28 after the second dose. Trimming at the junction amounts to 8 bases on V and 6 bases on J, and the germline ends lie 23 bases apart. The germline V gene (reference sequence) specifies LNHNV as CDR1 and YYDKDF as CDR2. From the cysteine up to the phenylalanine, the CDR3 has a length of 16 residues. CDR3 DNA only is kept here, 48 bases in frame from base 1. The CDR3 regions of human TCRbeta chains were analyzed by immunosequencing. Per the authors' processing: TCRs in the repertoires were compared against a reference library of SARS-CoV-2-specific TCRs that had been generated with the MIRA antigen-specificity platform. Breadth was defined as the fraction of unique TCRs that were SARS-CoV-2-associated, and depth was defined as the fraction of total T cells that were SARS-CoV-2-associated. Using the MIRA data, each spike-specific TCR was assigned both to the spike region to which the TCR was reactive and to a CD4 or CD8 class. Log10-transformed breadth and depth values were compared by one-way ANOVA with Sidak's multiple comparisons tests. TCRdb took this table from immuneACCESS and kept in-frame rearrangements with V and J called. Such tables lack part of the clones; where checked against another copy, unresolved V genes explain under half of the gap, and the rest is unexplained. The DNA was the basis for D and trimming; V, J and clone size are from that table. The sample records 95,000 to 150,000 clones, approximately 88% of which are singletons. The ten largest clonotypes hold 3.5% to 5% of the sample.

The full study reports these points: After two AZD1222 doses, both the breadth and the depth of spike-specific TCRs were significantly higher than at day 0 and than in MenACWY recipients. In the small 56-69-year group, the increase in depth fell short of significance, most likely because of low power. Nearly half of unique spike-specific TCRs reportedly recognized epitopes outside regions mutated in the B.1.351 and B.1.1.7 variants. Participants were mostly white British and included more females than males, and it was suggested by the authors that clonal diversity may have been underestimated. The vaccine-associated CD4 TCRs covered the entire spike protein, and the dominant responses fell in regions 160-218 and 743-854. Because no day 14 peak-response samples were available, the repertoires could be characterized only after the peak T cell response. Conclusions about previously exposed vaccinees are limited, since just 5 to 7 AZD1222 recipients were seropositive for SARS-CoV-2 at baseline.

The source of this sequence is an adult in good health. The sequenced sample was peripheral blood, obtained on day 0 of AZD1222 vaccination. The rearrangement joined TRBV15 to TRBJ1-5, and the D gene may be TRBD1, 6 bases matching. The bases read TGTGCCACCGCGAGGGAGGTCACGCGGGGGCGTCAGCCCCAGCATTTT. This gives the protein CATAREVTRGRQPQHF.